This TCR beta chain came from a study of beta chain features in type 1 diabetes (dated by TCRdb to the late 2010s). Study-wide context: Mean age, gender distribution, total cell number and subset yield did not differ between patients and healthy donors. Across all samples, 90 million to 130 million sorted cells were examined, and cell number per subset correlated strongly with RNA yield. The study compared the TCRB repertoires of sorted circulating CD4+ T cell subsets in recently diagnosed type 1 diabetes patients with those in matched healthy donors. Naive and central memory subsets were obtained from all 30 or so donors, but regulatory and stem cell-like memory subsets were isolated from only 8 patients and roughly 8 healthy donors. Beyond this particular receptor, the publication reports: HLA sub-analyses involved small numbers of individuals, so any influence of HLA type on TCRB rearrangement remained unresolved. Naive, central memory and regulatory TCRB repertoires appeared to be more similar among patients than among healthy donors. Shorter templates might have been favored by PCR, but patient and control samples were amplified and corrected together, so both groups would have been affected equally by any skew. Type 1 diabetes patients showed a moderate but significant shortening of TCRB CDR3 length in all four CD4+ subsets. At VDJ recombination sites, type 1 diabetes patients had fewer insertions and more deleted nucleotides, which implies abnormalities in thymic rearrangement. Because cDNA rather than genomic DNA was sequenced, highly expressing activated cells could have been over-represented, although no difference in activation and CD3 levels was found between groups.

Trimming at the junction amounts to 7 bases on V and 4 bases on J, and the germline ends lie 17 bases apart. The CDR3, cysteine through phenylalanine, is 14 amino acids long. The DNA shown is the 42-base CDR3, in frame from base 1. Based on the germline V gene, the CDR1 and CDR2 sequences are SNHLY and FYNNEI. The entire isolated RNA was reverse transcribed using the High Capacity cDNA Reverse Transcription Kit, and thus expressed TCRB transcripts were sequenced. Deep immunoSEQ sequencing was applied to naive, central memory and regulatory T cell samples, giving an average of approximately 3.8 million total reads per sample. After sorted cells were lysed in RLT buffer, RNA was extracted with DNase-treated RNeasy Micro or Mini kits, with the choice depending on cell number. Each cell subset was processed separately to prevent cross-contamination, with patient and healthy donor samples processed together. The immunoSEQ multiplex PCR was used to amplify TCRB sequences from cDNA, generating 87-bp fragments that spanned the CDR3 region. Sequencing of the amplicons was performed on the Illumina HiSeq platform. The study's own analysis went as follows. Synthetic template baselines were used to correct PCR bias computationally, reads within Hamming distance 2 were collapsed, and singletons that could not be merged were discarded. Reads were aligned to IMGT to assign V, D and J genes, CDR3 length, and insertions or deletions at six rearrangement sites. Within each subset, clonotype counts were normalized to sorted cell number, and only after that were true diversity and Gini coefficients computed with the tcR R package. Repertoire sharing was quantified using the overlap coefficient calculated on TCRB nucleotide sequences. As a proxy for the pre-selection repertoire, out-of-frame TCRB sequences from naive cells were analyzed. Held by TCRdb, this immuneACCESS table contains in-frame sequences only and omits some clones. Under half of the omission traces to an unresolved V gene where checked; the cause of the rest is unknown. For V, J and clone size, that table is used; D and trimming come from the DNA. The sample records more than 250,000 clones, approximately 16% of which are singletons. The top ten hold roughly 0.015% of the sample.

Comment on this clone: Its antigen specificity is not known. No quality values exist for individual bases; no much larger clone is one base distant.

Each donor gave one peripheral blood draw, averaging roughly 100 mL, which was collected into heparinised tubes. A BD FACSAria II and a panel including CD45RO, CCR7, CD25, CD127, CD95 and CD27 were used to sort naive, central memory, regulatory and stem cell-like memory CD4+ T cells. Every sorted population had a purity above 95%. PBMCs were isolated right away by Lymphoprep density gradient centrifugation and were stained directly, without culture. To minimize batch effects, samples were stained and sorted in pairs, one healthy donor with one patient per experiment. The receptor comes from a man between 18 and 35 years old with type 1 diabetes. The sequence joins TRBV2 to TRBJ2-7; D gene: possibly TRBD1, on 5 matching bases. The specimen was naive CD4+ T cells from blood. The sample's cell subset or site, from its label and the paper: true naive CD4+ T cells. The CDR3: CASTTRWGGYEQYF. The bases read TGTGCCAGCACCACCCGGTGGGGCGGATACGAGCAGTACTTC.